These 22 T cell receptor beta chains share one sample of origin, sequenced in a study of blood T cell repertoires in COVID-19. Assay: immunoSEQ multiplex PCR; the TCRdb copy retains only in-frame clones and omits some. This table holds roughly 50,000 clones, less than 90% found once. The material sequenced was peripheral blood. These TCRs come from a human donor with active COVID-19. The donor label of this sample is uncertain.

The rearrangement links TRBV4-1 to TRBJ1-6; 11 bases match TRBD1. V lost 1 base, J lost 9 bases, and 5 bases stayed unmatched. CDR3 length: 16 residues. The V gene's germline CDR1 is MGHRA and CDR2 YSYEKL. CDR3 sequence: CASSQGTGGKSSPLHF. In DNA, the CDR3 is TGCGCCAGCAGCCAAGGGACAGGGGGCAAGAGTTCACCCCTCCACTTT.

This clone was counted once. The genes are TRBV5-1 and TRBJ2-3; 9 bases match TRBD2. In germline, CDR1 is SGHRS, CDR2 YFSETQ. This CDR3 is built from 17 residues. After removal of 3 bases from V and 2 bases from J, the junction contained 10 bases not matched to a gene. CDR3 region: CASSSSSGTLFTDTQYF. The CDR3 nucleotides read TGCGCCAGCAGCTCCTCTAGCGGGACACTATTCACAGATACGCAGTATTTT.

The V and J genes are TRBV5-1 and TRBJ1-4; 7 bases align to TRBD1. Trimming at V came to 1 base and at J to 6 bases, leaving 6 bases not matched to a gene. The germline gives CDR1 SGHRS, CDR2 YFSETQ. The CDR3 has 15 residues. CDR3: CASSLTGTDYEKLFF. Written as DNA, the CDR3 is TGCGCCAGCAGCTTGACCGGGACAGATTATGAAAAACTGTTTTTT.

The rearrangement uses TRBV28 and TRBJ2-5; D is uncertain. Germline V gene data show CDR1 as MDHEN and CDR2 as SYDVKM. CDR3 length: 14 residues. Trimming stripped 3 bases from V and 2 bases from J, with 10 bases between. CDR3 in DNA: TGTGCCAGCAGTTTCGAGCGTCCTCAAGAGACCCAGTACTTC. Its protein is CASSFERPQETQYF.

J is TRBJ1-5 and V is TRBV18, with 9 nucleotides matching TRBD1. Germline CDR1 KGHSH, CDR2 LQKENI. There are 15 residues in the CDR3. Trimming removed 5 bases from V and 4 bases from J; junction bases left unmatched: 6. The CDR3 sequence: CASSSSGQGNQPQHF. The DNA of the CDR3 is TGTGCCAGCTCATCATCGGGACAGGGTAATCAGCCCCAGCATTTT.

V gene TRBV5-1 combines with J gene TRBJ2-2, with D tentatively TRBD1 (5 bases). Trimming removed 4 bases at V and 5 bases at J, with 15 bases between. Looked up from germline, CDR1 is SGHRS and CDR2 is YFSETQ. The CDR3 loop spans 15 amino acids. For the CDR3, the DNA is TGCGCCAGCAGCCCCACTCTGGCAGGGACCGGGGAGCTGTTTTTT. It yields the protein CASSPTLAGTGELFF. Based on the CDR3 plus reference TRBV5-1 and TRBJ2-2, the full variable domain is KAGVTQTPRYLIKTRGQQVTLSCSPISGHRSVSWYQQTPGQGLQFLFEYFSETQRNKGNFPGRFSGRQFSNSRSEMNVSTLELGDSALYLCASSPTLAGTGELFFGEGSRLTVL.

V usage is TRBV7-9 and J usage is TRBJ1-1, with TRBD1 matching over 7 bases. Losses at the gene ends were 5 bases for V and 1 base for J; bases not matched to a gene: 10. The CDR3 length is 16 residues. Germline loops: CDR1 SEHNR, CDR2 FQNEAQ (reference sequence). This CDR3 reads CASSPPLDRRNTEAFF. The CDR3 DNA reads TGTGCCAGCAGCCCACCATTGGACAGGAGGAACACTGAAGCTTTCTTT.

Written as DNA, the CDR3 is TGTGCCAGCAGCCCGGGGACAGGGGCCCATGAGCAGTTCTTC. This codes for CASSPGTGAHEQFF. The V gene is TRBV7-3, the J gene TRBJ2-1; 10 bases are shared with TRBD1. Germline values: CDR1 SGHTA, CDR2 FQGTGA. This CDR3 contains 14 residues. V gave up 5 bases and J gave up 8 bases; unmatched junction bases: 6.

The chain employs TRBV27 and TRBJ2-1; tentative D call: TRBD1 (6 bases). Germline CDR1 and CDR2: MNHEY and SMNVEV (reference sequence). There are 12 residues in the CDR3. V was pared by 10 bases and J by 4 bases, with 11 bases between. The DNA for the CDR3 is TGTGCCACGGGACACGAGTACAATGAGCAGTTCTTC. Encoded protein: CATGHEYNEQFF.

The rearrangement links TRBV7-2 to TRBJ2-1, with 9 bases aligning to TRBD2. This CDR3 has 15 amino acids. Germline assignment: CDR1 SGHTA and CDR2 FQGNSA. The J segment lost 2 bases and the V segment lost 4 bases, leaving 3 bases of the junction unmatched. Here the CDR3 reads CASSSSGGPYNEQFF. DNA for the CDR3: TGTGCCAGCAGCTCGAGCGGGGGGCCCTACAATGAGCAGTTCTTC. The entire variable domain, with the rest obtained from reference TRBV7-2 and TRBJ2-1, is as follows: GAGVSQSPSNKVTEKGKDVELRCDPISGHTALYWYRQSLGQGLEFLIYFQGNSAPDKSGLPSDRFSAERTGGSVSTLTIQRTQQEDSAVYLCASSSSGGPYNEQFFGPGTRLTVL.

The chain links TRBV28 to TRBJ1-2; 8 bases agree with TRBD1. The CDR3 length is 12 residues. The J segment lost 8 bases and the V segment lost 6 bases, leaving 5 bases of the junction unmatched. The V gene's germline CDR1 is MDHEN and CDR2 SYDVKM. The CDR3 nucleotides are TGTGCCAGCAGGCAGGGGGCTCAAGGCTACACCTTC. It specifies CASRQGAQGYTF.

V is TRBV18 and J is TRBJ2-2; 12 positions match TRBD1. With 3 bases clipped from V and 5 bases from J, the junction kept 1 base outside the gene matches. This CDR3 has 15 amino acids. From germline, CDR1 is KGHSH and CDR2 LQKENI. The CDR3: CASSPGQGATGELFF. The CDR3 bases are TGTGCCAGCTCACCGGGACAGGGGGCGACCGGGGAGCTGTTTTTT.

The chain employs TRBV5-1 and TRBJ1-3, with D tentatively TRBD1 (5 bases). CDR1 is SGHRS, CDR2 YFSETQ, per germline. V gave up 1 base and J gave up 2 bases, with 7 bases separating them. The CDR3 is 14 residues long. The CDR3 nucleotides are TGCGCCAGCAGCTTGCAGGGTACTGGAAACACCATATATTTT. Its protein is CASSLQGTGNTIYF.

The chain combines TRBV10-3 with TRBJ1-2; 7 nucleotides align to TRBD1. The V gene's germline CDR1 is ENHRY and CDR2 SYGVKD. This CDR3 has 13 residues. With 7 bases clipped from V and 10 bases from J, the junction kept 12 bases outside the gene matches. CDR3 sequence: CAIMGTDRKDYTF. The CDR3 DNA reads TGTGCCATCATGGGCACGGACAGGAAGGACTACACCTTC.

The chain employs TRBV2 and TRBJ2-4, with no clear D. Germline lookup yields CDR1 SNHLY and CDR2 FYNNEI. CDR3 length: 15 residues. V was clipped by 3 bases and J by 0 bases, with 9 bases between them. The DNA for the CDR3 is TGTGCCAGCAGTGAGGGCACTCTAGCCAAAAACATTCAGTACTTC. It specifies CASSEGTLAKNIQYF.

The CDR3 sequence is CASSYPMSGGLSREFF. The CDR3 DNA sequence: TGTGCCAGCAGTTACCCGATGAGCGGGGGGCTCTCCCGAGAGTTCTTC. The rearrangement links TRBV6-2 or TRBV6-3 to TRBJ2-1; TRBD2 matches at 9 bases. CDR3 length: 16 amino acids. Trimming cost V 2 bases and J 14 bases; bases outside gene matches: 16. From germline, CDR1 is MNHEY and CDR2 SVGEGT.

This chain connects TRBV18 to TRBJ1-1; tentative D call: TRBD1 (6 bases). The CDR3 has 13 residues. Looked up from germline, CDR1 is KGHSH and CDR2 is LQKENI. V was clipped by 1 base and J by 7 bases, with 10 bases between them. The CDR3 region is CASSPLGQIEAFF. As DNA, the CDR3 is TGTGCCAGCTCACCACTCGGACAGATTGAAGCTTTCTTT.

This chain connects TRBV21-1 to TRBJ2-2; the DNA was not used to check the table's D call, TRBD1. TRBV21-1 is shown as a pseudogene. The CDR3 sequence is 19 residues long. CDR3 amino acids: CASSLLSEPTGGGSGELFF. The CDR3 DNA is TGTGCCAGCAGCCTACTGAGTGAACCAACAGGGGGCGGATCCGGGGAGCTGTTTTTT.

The chain links TRBV6-2 or TRBV6-3 to TRBJ2-7; possible D gene TRBD2, 5 bases. Germline CDR1 and CDR2: MNHEY and SVGEGT. The V and J ends lost 2 bases and 5 bases respectively, with 7 bases between them. CDR3 length: 12 amino acids. CDR3: CASSYREHEQYF. CDR3 DNA sequence: TGTGCCAGCAGTTACAGGGAGCACGAGCAGTACTTC.

The V call is TRBV5-1, the J call TRBJ1-5; a possible D gene is TRBD1 (6 bases). This CDR3 comprises 17 residues. CDR1 is SGHRS and CDR2 is YFSETQ in the germline V gene. Trimming took off 1 base at V and 5 bases at J, with 19 bases between the two ends. In DNA form, the CDR3 reads TGCGCCAGCAGCTTGAGGACCCGGGACATTACTGATCAGCCCCAGCATTTT. It encodes CASSLRTRDITDQPQHF.

The chain uses TRBV5-1 and TRBJ2-2, with TRBD1 identical over 7 bases. Germline loops: CDR1 SGHRS, CDR2 YFSETQ. This CDR3 is built from 16 residues. The V gene end was trimmed by 4 bases and the J gene end by 1 base; junction bases not matched to a gene: 7. Here the CDR3 DNA reads TGCGCCAGCAGCCATGGACAGGCGCGGAACACCGGGGAGCTGTTTTTT. This sequence encodes CASSHGQARNTGELFF.

The count of this clone is one. V is TRBV7-2 and J is TRBJ1-1; 10 nucleotides line up with TRBD1. The CDR3 spans 13 residues. Germline loops: CDR1 SGHTA, CDR2 FQGNSA. Trimming took 6 bases from V and 8 from J; bases not matched to a gene: 6. The CDR3 nucleotides are TGTGCCAGCAGTCGCGACAGGGGGCTAGAAGCTTTCTTT. Protein: CASSRDRGLEAFF. Full variable domain (missing parts from reference TRBV7-2 and TRBJ1-1): GAGVSQSPSNKVTEKGKDVELRCDPISGHTALYWYRQSLGQGLEFLIYFQGNSAPDKSGLPSDRFSAERTGGSVSTLTIQRTQQEDSAVYLCASSRDRGLEAFFGQGTRLTVV.